Listed below are T cell receptor beta chains from one sample, sequenced in a study of PD-1 blockade in classical Hodgkin lymphoma. Produced via immunoSEQ multiplex PCR; TCRdb's table is partial and in-frame only. The sample consists of fewer than 45,000 clones, approximately 90% of them appearing once. Sequenced here: peripheral blood mononuclear cells (PBMCs), sampled before the second cycle of nivolumab. The receptors derive from a human donor with classical Hodgkin lymphoma. CDR3s include the opening cysteine and the closing phenylalanine or tryptophan. A D gene is named only where the DNA matches it firmly. The listing skips clone size in some rows; elsewhere it reads once, few, many or a size class.

d_call: .; clone_size: .; v_call: TRBV5-1; j_call: TRBJ2-2; cdr3_length: 14; cdr3_aa: CASSAVTNTGELFF; cdr3_nt: TGCGCCAGCAGCGCGGTCACGAACACCGGGGAGCTGTTTTTT
d_call: TRBD2; clone_size: .; v_call: TRBV6-5; j_call: TRBJ2-3; cdr3_length: 15; cdr3_aa: CASSMTSAITDTQYF; cdr3_nt: TGTGCCAGCAGCATGACTAGCGCGATTACAGATACGCAGTATTTT
d_call: .; clone_size: few; v_call: TRBV27; j_call: TRBJ1-2; cdr3_length: 13; cdr3_aa: CASRLGGENGYTF; cdr3_nt: TGTGCCAGCAGGCTGGGGGGGGAGAATGGCTACACCTTC
d_call: .; clone_size: .; v_call: TRBV7-9; j_call: TRBJ2-1; cdr3_length: 14; cdr3_aa: CASSLDGYNNEQFF; cdr3_nt: TGTGCCAGCAGCTTAGATGGCTACAACAATGAGCAGTTCTTC
d_call: .; clone_size: .; v_call: TRBV11-2; j_call: TRBJ1-3; cdr3_length: 14; cdr3_aa: CASSPFGRGNTIYF; cdr3_nt: TGTGCCAGCAGCCCGTTTGGTCGTGGAAACACCATATATTTT
d_call: .; clone_size: .; v_call: TRBV19; j_call: TRBJ2-3; cdr3_length: 16; cdr3_aa: CASSIGARSGTDTQYF; cdr3_nt: TGTGCCAGTAGTATAGGCGCCCGCTCAGGGACAGATACGCAGTATTTT
d_call: .; clone_size: .; v_call: TRBV28; j_call: TRBJ2-1; cdr3_length: 10; cdr3_aa: CASLGNEQFF; cdr3_nt: TGTGCCAGTTTAGGGAATGAGCAGTTCTTC
d_call: .; clone_size: .; v_call: TRBV28; j_call: TRBJ2-3; cdr3_length: 15; cdr3_aa: CASSLTSIGTDTQYF; cdr3_nt: TGTGCCAGCAGCCTTACTAGCATCGGCACAGATACGCAGTATTTT
d_call: .; clone_size: .; v_call: TRBV7-3; j_call: TRBJ1-1; cdr3_length: 13; cdr3_aa: CASSLSANTEAFF; cdr3_nt: TGTGCCAGCAGCTTAAGTGCGAACACTGAAGCTTTCTTT
d_call: .; clone_size: .; v_call: TRBV5-1; j_call: TRBJ1-4; cdr3_length: 15; cdr3_aa: CASSLGPGEREKLFF; cdr3_nt: TGCGCCAGCAGCTTGGGTCCAGGGGAGAGAGAAAAACTGTTTTTT
d_call: TRBD2; clone_size: .; v_call: TRBV6-5; j_call: TRBJ2-7; cdr3_length: 13; cdr3_aa: CASSYTSGYEQYF; cdr3_nt: TGTGCCAGCAGTTACACTAGCGGCTACGAGCAGTACTTC
d_call: TRBD2; clone_size: .; v_call: TRBV9; j_call: TRBJ2-7; cdr3_length: 14; cdr3_aa: CASSSSGVAGEQYF; cdr3_nt: TGTGCCAGCAGCTCCTCCGGGGTAGCGGGGGAGCAGTACTTC
d_call: TRBD2; clone_size: .; v_call: TRBV5-4; j_call: TRBJ2-1; cdr3_length: 15; cdr3_aa: CASSISGGAYNEQFF; cdr3_nt: TGTGCCAGCAGCATTAGCGGGGGGGCCTACAATGAGCAGTTCTTC
d_call: TRBD2; clone_size: once; v_call: TRBV5-6; j_call: TRBJ2-2; cdr3_length: 18; cdr3_aa: CASSFVPSGGPNTGELFF; cdr3_nt: TGTGCCAGCAGCTTCGTGCCTAGCGGGGGACCGAACACCGGGGAGCTGTTTTTT
d_call: .; clone_size: .; v_call: TRBV2; j_call: TRBJ2-7; cdr3_length: 15; cdr3_aa: CASSIGLGRSYEQYF; cdr3_nt: TGTGCCAGCAGTATTGGGCTCGGAAGGTCCTACGAGCAGTACTTC